This T cell receptor beta chain appears in the sequencing data of a study of human T cells and chemical hapten exposure. Trimming removed 5 bases from V and 5 bases from J, with 15 bases in between. The germline gives CDR1 SQVTM, CDR2 ANQGSEA. This CDR3 region has 13 residues. TCRdb reprocessed the RACE reads via MiXCR and lists one record per CDR3 protein. The table shows under 60,000 distinct CDR3 sequences, with approximately 9.9% occurring only once. Time point in this sample: patch test 1, 2 weeks after DPC sensitization. Described treatment: therapeutic diphenylcyclopropenone sensitization with weekly scalp DPC. Before extraction, the whole blood was not fractionated, and total RNA was taken from it. This clonotype was detected ten times or more.

The sequencing used whole blood, collected in connection with sensitization to the hapten diphenylcyclopropenone (DPC). The rearrangement links TRBV29-1 to TRBJ1-1; D is unresolved. The sequence was obtained from a woman between 40 and 55 years old with alopecia areata. Some clones in this sample may be carry-over from other donors' samples. Here the CDR3 reads CSVFRQGGTEAFF. The CDR3 region has the DNA TGCAGCGTTTTCCGACAAGGCGGGACTGAAGCTTTCTTT.